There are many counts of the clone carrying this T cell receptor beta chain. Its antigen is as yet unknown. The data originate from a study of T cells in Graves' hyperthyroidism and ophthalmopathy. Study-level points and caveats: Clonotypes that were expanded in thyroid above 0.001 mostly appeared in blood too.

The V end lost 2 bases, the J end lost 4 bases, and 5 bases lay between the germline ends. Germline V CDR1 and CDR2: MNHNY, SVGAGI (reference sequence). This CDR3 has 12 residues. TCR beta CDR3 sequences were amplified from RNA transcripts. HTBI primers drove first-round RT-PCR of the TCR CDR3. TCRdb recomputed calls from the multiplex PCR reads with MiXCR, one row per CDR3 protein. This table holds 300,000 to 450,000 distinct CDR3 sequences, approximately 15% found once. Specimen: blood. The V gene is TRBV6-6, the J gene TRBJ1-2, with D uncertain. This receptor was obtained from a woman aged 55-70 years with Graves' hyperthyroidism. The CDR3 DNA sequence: TGTGCCAGCAGTTACATCGGCTATGGCTACACCTTC. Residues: CASSYIGYGYTF.